The entry below describes one TCR beta chain. This CDR3 is 15 amino acids long. Trimming took 3 bases from V and 0 from J, leaving 9 bases between them. CDR1 and CDR2 from the germline V gene are LNHDA and SQIVND (reference sequence). Profiled with immunoSEQ multiplex PCR; TCRdb holds only in-frame clones, not every one. The sample lists some 38,000 clones, approximately 89% seen once, with approximately 3.5% in the top ten. These data originate in a study of neoadjuvant nivolumab and ipilimumab in lung cancer. The chain employs TRBV19 and TRBJ1-5; no clear D gene. The sample in question was peripheral blood, obtained before neoadjuvant nivolumab, alone or with ipilimumab. The receptor's source is an adult with non-small cell lung cancer. This CDR3 reads CASSISEYSNQPQHF. In DNA, the CDR3 is TGTGCCAGTAGTATTTCAGAGTATAGCAATCAGCCCCAGCATTTT.